The rows below give T cell receptor beta chains drawn from one sample of a study of cytomegalovirus exposure and HLA in healthy donors. The assay was immunoSEQ multiplex PCR, and TCRdb's table has in-frame clones only and misses some. This sample has approximately 240,000 clones; more than 85% occur once, and the top ten carry roughly 0.99%. Sequenced material: PBMCs. These receptors were taken from a woman younger than 35 in good health and CMV-seronegative. Each CDR3 is given with its conserved first and last residue. D genes are given only for firm matches. Clone size is not always given. Where it is, it says once, few, many or a class for expanded clones.

V gene	clone size	J gene	D gene	CDR3 protein	CDR3 DNA
TRBV27	-	TRBJ2-3	TRBD2	CASSPQFPAGEANTQYF	TGTGCCAGCAGTCCCCAATTTCCAGCGGGAGAAGCAAATACGCAGTATTTT
TRBV7-9	once	TRBJ1-2	TRBD1	CASSLVQGTSPLGYTF	TGTGCCAGCAGCTTAGTACAGGGGACCAGTCCCCTTGGCTACACCTTC
TRBV5-1	-	TRBJ2-7	-	CASSPGWTGSSYEQYF	TGCGCCAGCAGCCCGGGCTGGACGGGGAGCTCCTACGAGCAGTACTTC
TRBV15	-	TRBJ2-1	-	CATSRTLAGSNEQFF	TGTGCCACCAGCAGGACTCTAGCTGGATCCAATGAGCAGTTCTTC
TRBV5-1	-	TRBJ2-1	TRBD1	CASSFTGGREQFF	TGCGCCAGCAGCTTTACAGGGGGCCGAGAGCAGTTCTTC
TRBV13	-	TRBJ2-3	TRBD2	CASSPRLAGSTDTQYF	TGTGCCAGCAGCCCAAGACTAGCGGGAAGCACAGATACGCAGTATTTT
TRBV9	-	TRBJ2-1	TRBD2	CASSPRTSGGAANEQFF	TGTGCCAGCAGCCCCCGGACTAGCGGGGGGGCCGCAAATGAGCAGTTCTTC
TRBV11-2	-	TRBJ1-4	-	CASSLRGQVNEKLFF	TGTGCCAGCAGCCTCCGAGGGCAGGTCAATGAAAAACTGTTTTTT
TRBV5-1	-	TRBJ1-1	TRBD1	CASSLRGVTEAFF	TGCGCCAGCAGCCTCAGGGGGGTAACTGAAGCTTTCTTT
TRBV4-1	-	TRBJ2-7	TRBD2	CASSQDRDTSVLSYEQYF	TGCGCCAGCAGCCAAGATCGGGATACTAGCGTGCTTTCCTACGAGCAGTACTTC
TRBV5-4	-	TRBJ2-3	-	CASSLYTDTQYF	TGTGCCAGCAGCTTGTACACAGATACGCAGTATTTT
TRBV5-4	-	TRBJ1-1	-	CASSREENTEAFF	TGTGCCAGCAGCCGGGAGGAGAACACTGAAGCTTTCTTT
TRBV10-1	-	TRBJ1-1	-	CASSGWGAENTEAFF	TGCGCCAGCAGCGGATGGGGAGCCGAGAACACTGAAGCTTTCTTT
TRBV5-1	-	TRBJ2-7	TRBD1	CASSTGQGSTYEQYF	TGCGCCAGCAGCACAGGACAGGGAAGTACCTACGAGCAGTACTTC
TRBV18	-	TRBJ2-2	TRBD2	CASSPLGSGSLIVRELFF	TGTGCCAGCTCACCACTCGGTAGCGGGAGTTTAATAGTCCGGGAGCTGTTTTTT
TRBV11-2	-	TRBJ2-7	TRBD1	CASSLSGGDRGNYEQYF	TGTGCCAGCAGCCTAAGTGGGGGGGACAGGGGAAACTACGAGCAGTACTTC
TRBV5-1	-	TRBJ1-3	-	CASSPDSSHSGNTIYF	TGCGCCAGCAGCCCTGACAGTTCTCACTCTGGAAACACCATATATTTT
TRBV6-5	-	TRBJ1-5	-	CASSQGGAQHF	TGTGCCAGCTCCCAGGGTGGGGCCCAGCATTTT
TRBV12-2	-	TRBJ2-1	-	CASRLVESSYNEQFF	TGTGCAAGTCGTTTGGTAGAAAGCTCCTACAATGAGCAGTTCTTC
TRBV11-2	-	TRBJ2-5	TRBD2	CASSLGTSGDQETQYF	TGTGCCAGCAGCTTAGGGACTAGCGGGGACCAAGAGACCCAGTACTTC
TRBV13	-	TRBJ1-5	-	CASSLGQSNQPQHF	TGTGCCAGCAGCTTAGGGCAGTCAAATCAGCCCCAGCATTTT
TRBV19	few	TRBJ2-7	-	CASSPGSYYEQYF	TGTGCCAGTAGTCCGGGGTCCTACTACGAGCAGTACTTC
TRBV5-1	-	TRBJ1-1	-	CASSLKGGTEAFF	TGCGCCAGCAGCTTGAAAGGGGGCACTGAAGCTTTCTTT
TRBV27	-	TRBJ2-7	-	CASSLAGNEQYF	TGTGCCAGCAGCCTTGCAGGGAACGAGCAGTACTTC
TRBV5-4	-	TRBJ2-3	TRBD2	CASSFRLAAGDTQYF	TGTGCCAGCAGTTTTAGACTAGCGGCGGGAGATACGCAGTATTTT
TRBV5-6	-	TRBJ2-7	TRBD2	CASSYEPIAGGPYEQYF	TGTGCCAGCAGCTACGAACCCATAGCGGGGGGGCCCTACGAGCAGTACTTC
TRBV6-1	-	TRBJ1-2	TRBD1	CASSEQGAQGYTF	TGTGCCAGCAGTGAACAGGGGGCGCAAGGCTACACCTTC
TRBV5-1	-	TRBJ2-2	-	CASSARHRSGGELFF	TGCGCCAGCAGCGCCCGACATCGATCCGGCGGGGAGCTGTTTTTT
TRBV2	-	TRBJ2-2	-	CASRGGSGELFF	TGTGCCAGCAGGGGAGGTTCCGGGGAGCTGTTTTTT
TRBV4-1	-	TRBJ1-2	-	CASSPRGGENYGYTF	TGCGCCAGCAGCCCCCGAGGAGGGGAGAACTATGGCTACACCTTC
TRBV25-1	few	TRBJ1-4	-	CASSEEGIREKLFF	TGTGCCAGCAGTGAGGAGGGGATTCGGGAAAAACTGTTTTTT
TRBV28	-	TRBJ2-2	-	CASGEETGELFF	TGTGCCAGCGGGGAGGAGACCGGGGAGCTGTTTTTT
TRBV2	-	TRBJ2-5	-	CANRKGLTKSETQYF	TGTGCCAACAGAAAAGGGCTGACTAAATCGGAGACCCAGTACTTC
TRBV7-2	-	TRBJ2-5	TRBD2	CASSSSGRGETQYF	TGTGCCAGCAGCAGTAGCGGGAGGGGCGAGACCCAGTACTTC
TRBV6-1	-	TRBJ1-3	-	CASSPDRTGNTIYF	TGTGCCAGCAGTCCTGACAGGACTGGAAACACCATATATTTT
TRBV15	-	TRBJ2-7	TRBD1	CATSRDQTGFSDVWEQYF	TGTGCCACCAGCAGAGATCAGACAGGGTTCTCGGACGTTTGGGAGCAGTACTTC
TRBV19	-	TRBJ2-5	-	CASSMAGIQETQYF	TGTGCCAGTAGTATGGCGGGGATCCAAGAGACCCAGTACTTC
TRBV6-5	-	TRBJ2-7	TRBD1	CASSLRQGSYEQYF	TGTGCCAGCAGTCTCCGACAGGGCTCCTACGAGCAGTACTTC
TRBV7-9	-	TRBJ2-7	-	CASSAVAHEQYF	TGTGCCAGCAGCGCAGTGGCCCACGAGCAGTACTTC
TRBV5-1	-	TRBJ2-7	TRBD1	CASGLSPGTGGDEQYF	TGCGCCAGCGGCCTAAGTCCGGGGACAGGGGGCGACGAGCAGTACTTC
TRBV7-3	-	TRBJ2-2	-	CASSLDRFTGELFF	TGTGCCAGCAGCTTGGACAGATTCACCGGGGAGCTGTTTTTT
TRBV5-1	-	TRBJ2-7	-	CASSFSHPFYDEQYF	TGCGCCAGCAGCTTCTCCCATCCTTTCTACGACGAGCAGTACTTC
TRBV6-5	-	TRBJ1-2	TRBD1	CASSFRDRGGYTF	TGTGCCAGCAGTTTCCGGGACAGGGGTGGCTACACCTTC